What follows are 10 T cell receptor beta chains derived from one specimen sequenced in a study of T cell repertoires in cytomegalovirus infection. These receptors are not linked to any known antigen. Using its own MiXCR run on the reads, TCRdb lists one record per CDR3 protein. The sample carries tens of thousands of distinct CDR3 sequences, approximately 43% recorded once. Sample: CD8+ T cells from cultured PBMCs, taken from culture after CMV antigen stimulation. These receptors came from a human donor in good health (CMV status not recorded). Some clones in this sample may be carry-over from other donors' samples.

Here the CDR3 reads CAISDLREQYF. The CDR3 nucleotides read TGTGCCATCAGTGATTTGCGCGAGCAGTACTTC. The rearrangement joins TRBV10-3 to TRBJ2-7; D is undetermined. The CDR3 is made up of 11 amino acids. Germline V gives CDR1 ENHRY, CDR2 SYGVKD. Trimming cost V 3 bases and J 6 bases, with 6 bases left between them.

The chain employs TRBV27 and TRBJ2-1; D is possibly TRBD2 (7 bases). The CDR3 extends over 15 amino acids. The V gene lost 6 bases and the J gene lost 4 bases, with 16 bases spanning the gap. CDR1 and CDR2 (germline): MNHEY, SMNVEV (reference sequence). The CDR3 nucleotides read TGTGCCAGCAGAAATTTAGGGGGGGGGTACAATGAGCAGTTCTTC. This sequence encodes CASRNLGGGYNEQFF.

This chain joins TRBV10-1 and TRBJ2-2; TRBD1 agrees at 7 bases. The germline gives CDR1 WNHNN, CDR2 SYGVQD (reference sequence). This CDR3 comprises 16 residues. V gave up 4 bases and J gave up 7 bases; unmatched junction bases: 12. The CDR3 sequence is CASSGTGDGSNGELFF. CDR3 bases: TGCGCCAGCAGTGGAACAGGGGACGGCTCAAACGGGGAGCTGTTTTTT.

The chain has TRBV11-2 and TRBJ2-5, with 13 bases that match TRBD2. This CDR3 is built from 15 residues. The germline V gene has CDR1 SGHAT and CDR2 FQNNGV. V dropped 5 bases and J dropped 5; count of bases not matched to a gene: 5. CDR3 coding DNA: TGTGCCAGCAGCCCCCCGGGACTAGCGGGGGAGACCCAGTACTTC. This encodes CASSPPGLAGETQYF.

This sequence joins TRBV9 and TRBJ2-3, with 7 positions matching TRBD2. The length of the CDR3 is 15 residues. The V gene's germline CDR1 is SGDLS and CDR2 YYNGEE. V shed 3 bases and J 3 bases; nucleotides not matched to a gene: 7. This CDR3 reads CASSERGHPTDTQYF. The CDR3 DNA is TGTGCCAGCAGCGAGCGGGGCCATCCGACAGATACGCAGTATTTT.

The rearrangement links TRBV7-9 to TRBJ1-2; possibly TRBD1 for D (6 bases). V was shortened by 0 bases and J by 6 bases, with 14 bases between the two germline ends. This CDR3 is built from 15 residues. Germline lookup yields CDR1 SEHNR and CDR2 FQNEAQ (reference sequence). In DNA form, the CDR3 reads TGTGCCAGCAGCTTAGCGACGGGGGCGCTGGATGGCTACACCTTC. It encodes CASSLATGALDGYTF.

The chain is built from TRBV28 and TRBJ2-2, with D unclear. V was cut by 1 base and J by 1 base, with 4 bases left in between. The CDR3 runs 14 residues. Germline CDR1 is MDHEN and CDR2 is SYDVKM. Here the CDR3 reads CASSLSRNTGELFF. The DNA for the CDR3 is TGTGCCAGCAGTTTATCCAGGAACACCGGGGAGCTGTTTTTT.

This chain joins TRBV12-3 or TRBV12-4 and TRBJ1-5, with 10 nucleotides matching TRBD1. The ends lost 3 bases at V and 9 bases at J; junction bases unmatched: 5. The CDR3 extends over 14 amino acids. CDR3 sequence: CASSLTGGRGPQHF. DNA for the CDR3: TGTGCCAGCAGTTTGACAGGGGGCAGGGGGCCCCAGCATTTT.

V usage is TRBV7-9 and J usage is TRBJ2-4; D remains ambiguous. Germline V gene sequence: CDR1 SEHNR, CDR2 FQNEAQ (reference sequence). Trimming stripped 5 bases from V and 0 bases from J, with 11 bases between. This CDR3 contains 15 residues. CDR3 loop: CASSHPMLAKNIQYF. For the CDR3, the DNA is TGTGCCAGCAGCCATCCGATGCTAGCCAAAAACATTCAGTACTTC.

This rearrangement joins TRBV6-1 to TRBJ1-1; TRBD1 is a possible D gene (6 bases). CDR1 is MNHNS and CDR2 is SASEGT in the germline V gene. This CDR3 is built from 12 residues. V was pared by 7 bases and J by 7 bases, with 13 bases between. CDR3: CASNTDRIEAFF. CDR3 sequence (DNA): TGTGCCAGCAACACCGACAGGATTGAAGCTTTCTTT.